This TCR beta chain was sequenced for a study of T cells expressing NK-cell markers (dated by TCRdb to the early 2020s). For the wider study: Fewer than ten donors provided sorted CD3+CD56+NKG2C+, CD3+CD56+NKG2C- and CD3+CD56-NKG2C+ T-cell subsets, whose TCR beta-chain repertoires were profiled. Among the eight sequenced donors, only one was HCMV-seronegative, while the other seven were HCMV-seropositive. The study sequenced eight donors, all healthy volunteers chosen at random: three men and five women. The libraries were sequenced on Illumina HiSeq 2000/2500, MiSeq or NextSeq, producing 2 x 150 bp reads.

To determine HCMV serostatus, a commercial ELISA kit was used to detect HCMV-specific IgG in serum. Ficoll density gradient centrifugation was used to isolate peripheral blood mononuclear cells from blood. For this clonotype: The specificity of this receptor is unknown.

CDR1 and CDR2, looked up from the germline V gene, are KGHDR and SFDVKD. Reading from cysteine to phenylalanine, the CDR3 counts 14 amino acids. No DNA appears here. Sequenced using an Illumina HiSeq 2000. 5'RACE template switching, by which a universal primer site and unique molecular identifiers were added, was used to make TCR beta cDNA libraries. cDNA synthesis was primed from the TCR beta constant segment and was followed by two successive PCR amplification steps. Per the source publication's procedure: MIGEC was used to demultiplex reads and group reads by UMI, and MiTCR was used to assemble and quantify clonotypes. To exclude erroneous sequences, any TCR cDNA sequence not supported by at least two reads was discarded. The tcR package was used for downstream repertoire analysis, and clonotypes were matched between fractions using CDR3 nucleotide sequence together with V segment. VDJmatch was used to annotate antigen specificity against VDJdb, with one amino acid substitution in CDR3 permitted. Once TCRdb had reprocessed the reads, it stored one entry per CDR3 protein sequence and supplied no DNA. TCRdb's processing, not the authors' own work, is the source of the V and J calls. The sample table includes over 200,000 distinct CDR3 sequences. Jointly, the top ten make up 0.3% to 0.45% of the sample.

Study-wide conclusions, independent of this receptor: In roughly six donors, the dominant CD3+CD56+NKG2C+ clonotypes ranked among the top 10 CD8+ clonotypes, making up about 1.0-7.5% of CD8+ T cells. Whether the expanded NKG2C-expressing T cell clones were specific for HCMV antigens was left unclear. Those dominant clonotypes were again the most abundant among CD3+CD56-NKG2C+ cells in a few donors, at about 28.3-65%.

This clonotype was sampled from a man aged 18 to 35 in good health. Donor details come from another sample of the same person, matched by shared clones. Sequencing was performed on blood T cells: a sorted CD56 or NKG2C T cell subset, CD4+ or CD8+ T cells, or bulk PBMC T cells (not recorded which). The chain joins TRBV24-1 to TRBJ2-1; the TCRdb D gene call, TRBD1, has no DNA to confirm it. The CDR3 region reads CATSDLQGGNEQFF.